This T cell receptor beta chain originates from a study of radiotherapy plus CTLA-4 blockade in lung cancer. In the study overall: Among all patients, 18% showed objective responses, while roughly 31% had disease control.

Focal radiation plus CTLA-4 blockade with ipilimumab was given to patients with chemo-refractory metastatic non-small-cell lung cancer. The protocol was immunoSEQ multiplex PCR, while the TCRdb copy is restricted to in-frame clones and leaves out a portion. The table shows roughly 76,000 clones, with 74% occurring only once. This clone was observed a few times. CDR1 and CDR2 (germline): SGHNT, YENEEA. This CDR3 region has 16 residues. V lost 3 bases and J lost 5; bases outside the gene matches: 5. The sequence came from a human donor with non-small cell lung cancer whose response to radiotherapy plus ipilimumab could not be evaluated. Source: peripheral blood, taken from a patient treated with radiotherapy plus ipilimumab. The chain uses TRBV11-3 and TRBJ2-5; 14 bases line up with TRBD2. The CDR3 reads CASSLGLAGAVETQYF. DNA of the CDR3: TGTGCCAGCAGCTTGGGACTAGCGGGAGCGGTGGAGACCCAGTACTTC.